This is a list of T cell receptor beta chains from one sample in a study of shared clonotypes between healthy human individuals. The assay was immunoSEQ multiplex PCR, and TCRdb's table has in-frame clones only and misses some. The top ten clones hold roughly 1.2% of a sample with over a million clones, roughly 95% of them seen once. Sequenced material: naive CD4+ T cells sorted from blood. These receptors originate from a man aged 25 to 40 in good health. Each CDR3 is given without its conserved first and last residue. D genes are given only for firm matches.

D gene,J gene,V gene,CDR3 protein
-,TRBJ2-7,TRBV28,ASRSPGKEQY
-,TRBJ2-7,TRBV29-1,SVVFGYEQY
TRBD2,TRBJ2-3,TRBV9,ASSLTGTSGSYADTQY
-,TRBJ2-7,TRBV19,ASSSGGFYEQY
TRBD2,TRBJ2-5,TRBV7-9,ASSAGLAGEIKETQY
-,TRBJ1-2,TRBV27,ASSFAWDYGYT
-,TRBJ2-5,TRBV5-6,ASTRGTMEETQY
-,TRBJ1-1,TRBV10-1,ASSERNTEAF
TRBD1,TRBJ2-1,TRBV27,ASRPGQGSLEQF
-,TRBJ1-3,TRBV6-1,ASSSQGSGNTIY
TRBD1,TRBJ2-5,TRBV6-5,ASAFMGTVQETQY
-,TRBJ1-2,TRBV30,AWRSPGRSNYGYT
-,TRBJ1-5,TRBV19,ASSILGDGNQPQH
-,TRBJ1-4,TRBV2,AAQAGVHEKLF
TRBD1,TRBJ2-1,TRBV2,ASRRQGSNEQF
-,TRBJ2-7,TRBV10-1,ASSEATTYEQY
-,TRBJ2-1,TRBV5-4,ASSQTGESEQF
-,TRBJ2-1,TRBV9,ASSVGLPPLYNEQF
TRBD1,TRBJ1-2,TRBV29-1,SVIGDSDGYT
TRBD1,TRBJ2-2,TRBV7-6,ASSWGQGDTGELF
TRBD2,TRBJ2-1,TRBV11-2,ASSPGTSGRRNEQF
-,TRBJ2-7,TRBV5-1,ASSLAPETYEQY
TRBD1,TRBJ1-5,TRBV19,ASSIVGTVNQPQH
-,TRBJ2-7,TRBV7-9,ASSLVGPGNVIRREQY
-,TRBJ2-7,TRBV5-1,ASSLAFRDLGYEQY
TRBD1,TRBJ2-7,TRBV2,ASRETGGRYEQY
-,TRBJ2-5,TRBV18,ASSPRGGGGQETQY
TRBD2,TRBJ2-1,TRBV5-1,ASRTSGTYNEQF
TRBD2,TRBJ2-1,TRBV5-1,ASSSRLAGGTYNEQF
TRBD1,TRBJ1-1,TRBV28,ASSLGTGQGQFEAF
TRBD2,TRBJ2-1,TRBV5-1,ASSSWTSASYNEQF
-,TRBJ2-1,TRBV6-1,ASSEEQRWGYNEQF
TRBD1,TRBJ2-5,TRBV5-4,ASSWGQGVETQY
-,TRBJ2-2,TRBV7-7,ASSSVEGTGELF
TRBD1,TRBJ2-7,TRBV5-1,ASSSDRPSYEQY
TRBD2,TRBJ2-3,TRBV5-1,ASSLGREETQY
-,TRBJ1-1,TRBV28,ASSLAGAQNTEAF
-,TRBJ2-3,TRBV5-4,ASSLDSTDTQY
-,TRBJ2-2,TRBV7-9,ASSPQTGTGELF
TRBD1,TRBJ2-1,TRBV6-5,ASSLTGGGQWEQF
TRBD2,TRBJ2-1,TRBV15,ATSRVGGLALKEQF
-,TRBJ2-7,TRBV28,ASSFWRGEQY
-,TRBJ1-2,TRBV11-2,ASSYSYVGYGYT
TRBD2,TRBJ2-2,TRBV7-2,ASTVTAGRGNTGELF
-,TRBJ1-1,TRBV4-3,ASSQDSREGSAF
-,TRBJ2-7,TRBV5-1,ATSPMADSYEQY